A single sample is the source of the 31 T cell receptor beta chains below, sequenced in a study of response to subunit inactivated influenza vaccine. TCRdb ran MiXCR on the RT-PCR reads and lists one entry per CDR3 protein. The table has roughly 570,000 distinct CDR3 sequences, approximately 12% seen once; the top ten hold roughly 14%. The specimen was PBMCs from blood, collected about 40 days after vaccination. Receptors were obtained from a middle-aged man who received an inactivated influenza vaccine.

At least ten counts were recorded for this clonotype. The genes are TRBV7-8 and TRBJ1-6, with D possibly matching TRBD1 (5 bases). The ends were cut back, 5 bases at V and 7 bases at J, with 15 bases in the middle. Germline CDR1 SGHVS, CDR2 FQNEAQ. The CDR3 has 15 amino acids. CDR3 protein: CASSISGTGNSPLHF. DNA of the CDR3: TGTGCCAGCAGCATTTCCGGGACGGGGAATTCACCCCTCCACTTT.

Points on this clonotype: A read error may explain this, as a much larger clone is one base away. The CDR3 reads CCARDRRLAGVGEQFF. CDR3 nucleotide sequence: TGCTGTGCTAGAGATCGTAGACTAGCGGGAGTGGGTGAGCAGTTCTTC. The rearrangement links TRBV20-1 to TRBJ2-1; TRBD2 matches at 12 bases. The germline V gene has CDR1 DFQATT and CDR2 SNEGSKA (reference sequence). There are 16 residues in the CDR3.

There are many counts of this clonotype. The rearrangement links TRBV12-3 or TRBV12-4 to TRBJ1-2; the match to TRBD1 covers 8 bases. V gave up 5 bases and J gave up 6 bases; unmatched junction bases: 11. The CDR3 sequence is 15 residues long. CDR3 nucleotide sequence: TGTGCCAGCAGTCCCAGGGGGCGCGGGGTACATGGCTACACCTTC. It encodes CASSPRGRGVHGYTF.

The rearrangement uses TRBV6-2 or TRBV6-3 and TRBJ1-2; D is unresolved. The CDR3 runs to 13 residues. Trimming cost V 0 bases and J 2 bases, with 4 bases left between them. The germline V gene encodes CDR1 MNHEY and CDR2 SVGEGT. CDR3 loop: CASSYSKNYGYTF. The CDR3 nucleotides are TGTGCCAGCAGTTACTCAAAGAACTATGGCTACACCTTC.

In this sample, this clonotype turned up a few times. The chain combines TRBV3-1 with TRBJ2-7, with TRBD1 identical over 8 bases. Trimming cost V 1 base and J 3 bases; bases outside gene matches: 8. In germline, CDR1 is LGHDT, CDR2 YNNKEL (reference sequence). This CDR3 comprises 16 residues. The CDR3 DNA sequence: TGTGCCAGCAGCCAAGTTTGGACAGGGAGGAACTACGAGCAGTACTTC. It codes for CASSQVWTGRNYEQYF.

This clonotype has a count of ten or more. The genes are TRBV12-3 or TRBV12-4 and TRBJ2-7; D possibly corresponds to TRBD1 (6 bases). V lost 6 bases and J lost 2, with 11 bases in between. The CDR3 consists of 13 residues. Written as DNA, the CDR3 is TGTGCCAGCAGGACAACAGGGACCTACGAGCAGTACTTC. Translating gives CASRTTGTYEQYF.

There are many counts of this clonotype. This chain uses TRBV5-1 with TRBJ2-5; 12 nucleotides align to TRBD2. Germline trimming cut 4 bases from V and 2 bases from J; bases unmatched to any gene: 3. The germline gives CDR1 SGHRS, CDR2 YFSETQ. The CDR3 runs to 15 residues. This CDR3 reads CASSTGLAGQETQYF. In DNA form, the CDR3 reads TGCGCCAGCAGCACCGGACTAGCGGGGCAAGAGACCCAGTACTTC.

The CDR3 region has the DNA TGTGCCATTTGTAAGACAGGGGCTGGTGAAGCTTTCTTT. This gives the protein CAICKTGAGEAFF. V gene TRBV28 combines with J gene TRBJ1-1, with TRBD1 matching 8 bases. J gave up 7 bases and V 10 bases, and 11 bases lay outside the gene matches. Germline V lookup: CDR1 MDHEN, CDR2 SYDVKM. The CDR3 loop spans 13 amino acids.

The J gene is TRBJ1-5, the V gene TRBV12-3 or TRBV12-4; 7 nucleotides align to TRBD1. The CDR3 totals 14 residues. V shed 3 bases, J shed 6 bases, and the junction held 5 bases outside the gene matches. CDR3 nucleotides: TGTGCCAGCAGTTTGACAGGGTCCCTTCAGCCCCAGCATTTT. Translating gives CASSLTGSLQPQHF.

This clonotype was observed at least ten times. The genes are TRBV7-9 and TRBJ2-7; D perhaps matches TRBD1 (6 bases). The V gene lost 6 bases and the J gene lost 2 bases, with 11 bases spanning the gap. This CDR3 has 13 amino acids. Germline V lookup: CDR1 SEHNR, CDR2 FQNEAQ (reference sequence). The CDR3 region has the DNA TGTGCCAGCAGTTTGGGGACAACCTACGAGCAGTACTTC. This gives the protein CASSLGTTYEQYF.

This clonotype was seen a few times. The V call is TRBV7-2, the J call TRBJ2-3; 12 bases align to TRBD2. The CDR3 loop spans 16 amino acids. V shed 5 bases, J shed 2 bases, and the junction held 5 bases outside the gene matches. Germline CDR1 and CDR2: SGHTA and FQGNSA. The CDR3: CASSPRTSGDTDTQYF. DNA of the CDR3: TGTGCCAGCAGCCCCAGGACTAGCGGGGACACAGATACGCAGTATTTT.

This chain uses TRBV24-1 with TRBJ1-5, with D possibly matching TRBD1 (6 bases). Germline V gene sequence: CDR1 KGHDR, CDR2 SFDVKD. Trimming took 10 bases from V and 4 from J, leaving 13 bases between them. The CDR3 extends over 13 amino acids. CDR3 loop: CATEVDRNQPQHF. For the CDR3, the DNA is TGTGCCACGGAAGTCGACAGGAATCAGCCCCAGCATTTT.

The J gene is TRBJ2-5, the V gene TRBV5-1; 8 nucleotides match TRBD1. The CDR3 length is 18 residues. V gave up 3 bases and J gave up 5 bases; unmatched junction bases: 18. Germline V lookup: CDR1 SGHRS, CDR2 YFSETQ. The CDR3 bases are TGCGCCAGCAGCTCGCCGGTCCGTGGGGGCAGGGGGCAGGAGACCCAGTACTTC. Its protein is CASSSPVRGGRGQETQYF.

The V and J genes are TRBV7-9 and TRBJ2-5; D perhaps matches TRBD1 (5 bases). Trimming removed 3 bases at V and 7 bases at J, with 12 bases between. The length of the CDR3 is 13 residues. Germline V CDR1 and CDR2: SEHNR, FQNEAQ (reference sequence). DNA of the CDR3: TGTGCCAGCAGCTTGTTGCAGGGTCGGACCCAGTACTTC. It specifies CASSLLQGRTQYF.

This clonotype was counted many times. CDR3 protein: CATSRPWGSGNSYEQYF. The CDR3 DNA sequence: TGTGCCACCAGCAGACCATGGGGTAGCGGGAACTCCTACGAGCAGTACTTC. The V gene is TRBV15, the J gene TRBJ2-7; 8 nucleotides agree with TRBD2. V gave up 2 bases and J gave up 0 bases; unmatched junction bases: 9. The length of the CDR3 is 17 residues. Looked up from germline, CDR1 is LNHNV and CDR2 is YYDKDF (reference sequence).

This clonotype was counted only a few times. V gene TRBV12-3 or TRBV12-4 combines with J gene TRBJ2-2; D is possibly TRBD1 or TRBD2 (5 bases each). Trimming cost V 3 bases and J 4 bases, with 21 bases left between them. The CDR3 is 18 residues long. The CDR3 loop is CASSLSVWDVNPTGELFF. DNA of the CDR3: TGTGCCAGCAGTTTGTCGGTTTGGGACGTAAACCCCACCGGGGAGCTGTTTTTT.

This clonotype was observed a few times. This chain links TRBV5-6 with TRBJ2-7; maybe TRBD1 (5 bases). There are 15 residues in the CDR3. Germline V lookup: CDR1 SGHDT, CDR2 YYEEEE. The germline V and J ends were trimmed by 6 bases and 2 bases, with 18 bases remaining between them. The CDR3 DNA reads as TGTGCCAGCATCGGATCGCACAGGCCTCCCTACGAGCAGTACTTC. Residues: CASIGSHRPPYEQYF.

This clonotype was counted at least ten times. V gene TRBV7-6 combines with J gene TRBJ2-3, with TRBD2 matching 11 bases. CDR1 and CDR2 (germline): SGHVS, FNYEAQ. Germline trimming cut 5 bases from V and 5 bases from J; bases unmatched to any gene: 9. This CDR3 is 16 amino acids long. The CDR3 nucleotides are TGTGCCAGCAGCCTTCTTACTAGCGGGAGTGTAGATACGCAGTATTTT. It is translated as CASSLLTSGSVDTQYF.

This clonotype was observed many times. V gene TRBV29-1 combines with J gene TRBJ1-2, with no clear D. V lost 6 bases, J lost 7 bases, and 15 bases lay in between. CDR3 length: 12 amino acids. Per germline, CDR1 SQVTM and CDR2 ANQGSEA. CDR3 bases: TGCAGCGTCGACCCCCGTGTGGCTGGCTACACCTTC. It encodes CSVDPRVAGYTF.

A few counts support this clonotype. V is TRBV7-9 and J is TRBJ1-2, with D possibly being TRBD1 (5 bases). This CDR3 has 14 residues. V was shortened by 5 bases and J by 8 bases, with 18 bases between the two germline ends. CDR1 is SEHNR and CDR2 is FQNEAQ in the germline V gene (reference sequence). CDR3 region: CASSPTPGPRGYTF. Here the CDR3 DNA reads TGTGCCAGCAGCCCAACCCCAGGGCCGAGAGGCTACACCTTC.

The chain employs TRBV4-3 and TRBJ2-5; D perhaps matches TRBD1 (5 bases). CDR1 and CDR2 (germline): LGHNA, YSLEER. CDR3 size: 13 residues. Trimming removed 4 bases at V and 5 bases at J, with 11 bases between. For the CDR3, the DNA is TGCGCCAGCAGCCGTAGCCCAGGGGAGACCCAGTACTTC. It encodes CASSRSPGETQYF.

The J gene is TRBJ1-2, the V gene TRBV5-6, with 7 bases fitting TRBD1. The germline V gene has CDR1 SGHDT and CDR2 YYEEEE. Trimming at V came to 4 bases and at J to 4 bases, leaving 4 bases not matched to a gene. The CDR3 runs to 13 residues. The CDR3 DNA reads as TGTGCCAGCAGCGGCGGGACAGCCTATGGCTACACCTTC. Protein sequence: CASSGGTAYGYTF.

The V call is TRBV5-1, the J call TRBJ2-7; TRBD1 matches 7 bases. The CDR3 consists of 16 residues. V was clipped by 4 bases and J by 3 bases; unmatched bases: 13. Germline loops: CDR1 SGHRS, CDR2 YFSETQ. CDR3 region: CASSMGRDSLYYEQYF. CDR3 in DNA: TGCGCCAGCAGCATGGGCCGGGACAGCCTATACTACGAGCAGTACTTC.

The V gene is TRBV19, the J gene TRBJ1-4; no clear D gene. V was clipped by 7 bases and J by 4 bases, with 13 bases between them. This CDR3 region has 14 residues. Germline V gene data show CDR1 as LNHDA and CDR2 as SQIVND (reference sequence). CDR3 coding DNA: TGTGCCAGTACCGCCACGACCCTTAATGAAAAACTGTTTTTT. Translated: CASTATTLNEKLFF.

This chain links TRBV2 with TRBJ1-2, with D possibly matching TRBD1 (5 bases). Germline V lookup: CDR1 SNHLY, CDR2 FYNNEI. Trimming stripped 5 bases from V and 8 bases from J, with 12 bases between. This CDR3 is 12 amino acids long. The chain's CDR3 is CASSITRDGYTF. The CDR3 bases are TGTGCCAGCAGTATCACCCGGGACGGCTACACCTTC.

This clonotype was detected a few times. The chain employs TRBV5-1 and TRBJ2-7; D remains unclear. CDR1 and CDR2 from the germline V gene are SGHRS and YFSETQ. The V end was cut by 7 bases, the J end by 2 bases, with 22 bases between. The CDR3 covers 16 residues. The CDR3 coding sequence is TGCGCCAGCGCCCCTGGAAGGCTTGGAGTCACCTACGAGCAGTACTTC. Translating it yields CASAPGRLGVTYEQYF.

In its sample, this clonotype was seen many times. The J gene is TRBJ2-3, the V gene TRBV6-5; 12 bases match TRBD2. J lost 0 bases, V lost 1 base, and 8 bases had no gene match. Germline V gene lookup returns CDR1 MNHEY and CDR2 SVGAGI. The length of the CDR3 is 19 residues. The CDR3 reads CASSYFSPSGGGSTDTQYF. The CDR3 bases are TGTGCCAGCAGTTACTTTTCCCCTAGCGGGGGGGGTAGCACAGATACGCAGTATTTT.

This clonotype has more than one count but fewer than ten. The gene calls are TRBV4-2 and TRBJ2-2, with D maybe TRBD2 (7 bases). The germline V gene has CDR1 LGHNA and CDR2 YNFKEQ. This CDR3 spans 16 amino acids. Trimming removed 0 bases at V and 2 bases at J, with 10 bases between. The CDR3 loop reads CASSQEGGANTGELFF. The CDR3 coding sequence is TGTGCCAGCAGCCAAGAGGGGGGGGCAAACACCGGGGAGCTGTTTTTT.

The rearrangement links TRBV6-2 or TRBV6-3 to TRBJ2-7, with D possibly called TRBD1 or TRBD2 (5 bases each). CDR1 and CDR2 from the germline V gene are MNHEY and SVGEGT. The CDR3 totals 15 residues. Trimming removed 0 bases from V and 6 bases from J, with 15 bases in between. The CDR3: CASSYSSGTGREQYF. CDR3 nucleotide sequence: TGTGCCAGCAGTTACTCTTCAGGGACGGGCCGCGAGCAGTACTTC.

The sample holds many counts of this clonotype. V usage is TRBV9 and J usage is TRBJ2-7, with unresolved D. Deletions cut 4 bases from V and 3 bases from J, with 14 bases between. The CDR3 runs to 14 residues. CDR1 is SGDLS, CDR2 YYNGEE, per germline. Written as DNA, the CDR3 is TGTGCCAGCAGCTTTCGCCTGGACGGCTACGAGCAGTACTTC. It is translated as CASSFRLDGYEQYF.

A few counts support this clonotype. The CDR3 loop reads CASSNRDRGFIETQYF. In DNA form, the CDR3 reads TGTGCCAGCAGTAACCGGGACAGGGGATTTATCGAGACCCAGTACTTC. This chain joins TRBV6-2 or TRBV6-3 and TRBJ2-5, with 10 bases aligning to TRBD1. The CDR3 is made up of 16 amino acids. V lost 5 bases and J lost 5; bases outside the gene matches: 11. Germline CDR1 reads MNHEY; CDR2 reads SVGEGT.